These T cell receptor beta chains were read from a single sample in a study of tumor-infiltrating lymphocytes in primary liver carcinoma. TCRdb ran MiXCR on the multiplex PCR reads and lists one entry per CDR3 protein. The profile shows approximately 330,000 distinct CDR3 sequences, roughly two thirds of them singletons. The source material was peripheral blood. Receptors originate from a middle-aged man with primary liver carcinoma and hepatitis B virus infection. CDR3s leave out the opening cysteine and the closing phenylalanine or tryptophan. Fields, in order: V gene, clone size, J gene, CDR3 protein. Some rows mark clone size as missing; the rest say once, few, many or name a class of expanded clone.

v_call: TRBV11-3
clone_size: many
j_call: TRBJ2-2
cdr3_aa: ASSFGLAGVDTGELF

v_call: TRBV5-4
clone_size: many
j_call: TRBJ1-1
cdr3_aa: ASSLDPNTEAF

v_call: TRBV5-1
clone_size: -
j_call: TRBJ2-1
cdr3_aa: ASSLDWTGINNEQL

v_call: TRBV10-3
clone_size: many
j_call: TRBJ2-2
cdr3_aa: AISEGHTGELF

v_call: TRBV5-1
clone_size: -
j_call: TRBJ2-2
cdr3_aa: ASSLSGTPVARELF

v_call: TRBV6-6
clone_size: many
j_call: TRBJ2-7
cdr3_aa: ASSLQGARYEQY

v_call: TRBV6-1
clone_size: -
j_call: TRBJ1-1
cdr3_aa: ASGKDRVISETF

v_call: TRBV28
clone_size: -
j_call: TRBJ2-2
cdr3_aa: ASIINTGELF

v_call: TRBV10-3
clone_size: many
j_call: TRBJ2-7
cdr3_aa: AISGRGVEQY

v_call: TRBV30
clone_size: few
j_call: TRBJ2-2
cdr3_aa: AWSLTLNTGELF

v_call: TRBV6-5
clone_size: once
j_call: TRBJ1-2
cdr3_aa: ASSEQRTAWGYT

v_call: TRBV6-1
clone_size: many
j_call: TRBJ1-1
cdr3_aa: ASSEAQWNTEAF

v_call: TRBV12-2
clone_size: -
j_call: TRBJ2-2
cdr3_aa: ASRLLGEAIIFLAGDCAGELF

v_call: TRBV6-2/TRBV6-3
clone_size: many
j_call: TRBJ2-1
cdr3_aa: ASRRPGGDEQF

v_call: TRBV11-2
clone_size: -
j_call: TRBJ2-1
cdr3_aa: VSSLDRVGRSDSYNEQF

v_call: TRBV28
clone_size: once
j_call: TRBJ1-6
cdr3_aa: ASSVAVGSYNSPLH

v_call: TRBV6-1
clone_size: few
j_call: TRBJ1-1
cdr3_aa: ASSEDIPNTEAF

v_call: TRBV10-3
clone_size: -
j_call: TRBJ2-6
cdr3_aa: AIREIVSGSSGANVLT

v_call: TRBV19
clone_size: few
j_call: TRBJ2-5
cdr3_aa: ASSATGPQETQY

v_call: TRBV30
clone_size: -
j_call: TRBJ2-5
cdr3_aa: AWSAGGAETQY

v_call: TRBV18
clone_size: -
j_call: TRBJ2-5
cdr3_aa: ASSLGSRETQY

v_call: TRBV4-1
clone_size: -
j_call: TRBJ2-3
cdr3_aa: ASGRGWAGTGEDTQY

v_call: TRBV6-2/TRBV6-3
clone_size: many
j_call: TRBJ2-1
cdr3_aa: AISRSGRDFVGNEQF

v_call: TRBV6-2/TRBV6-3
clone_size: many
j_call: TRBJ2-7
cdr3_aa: ASTPGQGAYEQY

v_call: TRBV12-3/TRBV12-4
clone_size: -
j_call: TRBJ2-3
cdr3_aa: ASSFRGGIDTQY

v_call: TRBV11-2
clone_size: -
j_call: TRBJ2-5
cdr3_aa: ASNLTGRSQETQY

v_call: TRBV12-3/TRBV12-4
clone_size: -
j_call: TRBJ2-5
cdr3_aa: ASSSLVLAGETQY